These T cell receptor beta chains were read from a single sample in a study of human T cells and chemical hapten exposure. Each CDR3 protein gets one entry after TCRdb re-called the RACE reads with MiXCR. The sample has roughly 130,000 distinct CDR3 sequences; about 8.2% are singletons. Sequenced: whole blood. These receptors were taken from a male donor in good health. Some clones in this sample may be carry-over from other donors' samples. Each CDR3 is given with its conserved first and last residue. Each record gives: clone size, D gene, V gene, J gene, CDR3 protein, CDR3 DNA. D genes are given only for firm matches. Not all rows give a size; the values are once, few, many and, for expanded clones, a class.

clone_size: .; d_call: .; v_call: TRBV19; j_call: TRBJ1-3; cdr3_aa: CASSTSTGGNTIYF; cdr3_nt: TGTGCCAGTAGTACCTCGACAGGCGGAAACACCATATATTTT
clone_size: .; d_call: .; v_call: TRBV7-2; j_call: TRBJ2-7; cdr3_aa: CASSEAGQTYEQYF; cdr3_nt: TGTGCCAGCAGTGAGGCAGGACAGACCTACGAGCAGTACTTC
clone_size: many; d_call: .; v_call: TRBV11-1; j_call: TRBJ1-1; cdr3_aa: CASSLEPGRGSEAFF; cdr3_nt: TGTGCCAGCAGCTTAGAACCGGGGAGGGGAAGTGAAGCTTTCTTT
clone_size: .; d_call: TRBD1; v_call: TRBV28; j_call: TRBJ2-5; cdr3_aa: CASSSHQTGGRETQYF; cdr3_nt: TGTGCCAGCAGTTCCCACCAGACAGGGGGCAGGGAGACCCAGTACTTC
clone_size: few; d_call: TRBD1; v_call: TRBV5-1; j_call: TRBJ1-1; cdr3_aa: CASSPGTGATEAFF; cdr3_nt: TGCGCCAGCAGTCCCGGGACAGGGGCCACTGAAGCTTTCTTT
clone_size: few; d_call: TRBD1; v_call: TRBV11-2; j_call: TRBJ2-7; cdr3_aa: CASSIGTGDGEQYF; cdr3_nt: TGTGCCAGCAGCATCGGGACAGGGGACGGCGAGCAGTACTTC
clone_size: few; d_call: .; v_call: TRBV12-3/TRBV12-4; j_call: TRBJ1-2; cdr3_aa: CASSLPPSGYTF; cdr3_nt: TGTGCCAGCAGTTTACCACCATCGGGCTACACCTTC
clone_size: few; d_call: .; v_call: TRBV14; j_call: TRBJ1-6; cdr3_aa: CASSQVGQSSYNSPLHF; cdr3_nt: TGTGCCAGCAGCCAAGTGGGGCAGAGCTCCTATAATTCACCCCTCCACTTT
clone_size: many; d_call: TRBD2; v_call: TRBV20-1; j_call: TRBJ2-1; cdr3_aa: CSALTVLSGRAGSYNEQFF; cdr3_nt: TGCAGTGCCCTAACGGTTCTGAGCGGGAGGGCGGGCTCCTACAATGAGCAGTTCTTC
clone_size: many; d_call: .; v_call: TRBV6-2/TRBV6-3; j_call: TRBJ1-1; cdr3_aa: CASSYSDNTEAFF; cdr3_nt: TGTGCCAGCAGTTACTCGGACAACACTGAAGCTTTCTTT
clone_size: few; d_call: TRBD2; v_call: TRBV12-3/TRBV12-4; j_call: TRBJ2-7; cdr3_aa: CASSSVTGGSSYEQYF; cdr3_nt: TGTGCCAGCAGTTCCGTCACGGGGGGAAGCTCCTACGAGCAGTACTTC
clone_size: .; d_call: .; v_call: TRBV15; j_call: TRBJ2-7; cdr3_aa: CATSRDKYEQYF; cdr3_nt: TGTGCCACCAGCAGAGATAAGTACGAGCAGTACTTC
clone_size: .; d_call: .; v_call: TRBV20-1; j_call: TRBJ2-4; cdr3_aa: CSAREGVSSKNIQYF; cdr3_nt: TGCAGTGCTAGAGAGGGGGTATCCTCCAAAAACATTCAGTACTTC
clone_size: .; d_call: TRBD2; v_call: TRBV7-2; j_call: TRBJ2-2; cdr3_aa: CASSPVFWTSGSGGELFF; cdr3_nt: TGTGCCAGCAGCCCAGTCTTTTGGACTAGCGGGAGCGGCGGGGAGCTGTTTTTT
clone_size: few; d_call: TRBD1; v_call: TRBV20-1; j_call: TRBJ2-7; cdr3_aa: CSARKRTGIPLGAYEQYF; cdr3_nt: TGCAGTGCTAGAAAAAGGACAGGGATCCCCTTGGGGGCCTACGAGCAGTACTTC
clone_size: few; d_call: .; v_call: TRBV7-2; j_call: TRBJ2-1; cdr3_aa: CASSLISYEQFF; cdr3_nt: TGTGCCAGCAGCCTAATAAGCTATGAGCAGTTCTTC
clone_size: many; d_call: .; v_call: TRBV12-3/TRBV12-4; j_call: TRBJ1-1; cdr3_aa: CASRDLDEAFF; cdr3_nt: TGTGCCAGCAGAGATCTTGATGAAGCTTTCTTT
clone_size: .; d_call: TRBD2; v_call: TRBV2; j_call: TRBJ2-1; cdr3_aa: CASRTTSGANEQFF; cdr3_nt: TGTGCCAGCAGGACGACTAGCGGAGCCAATGAGCAGTTCTTC
clone_size: .; d_call: .; v_call: TRBV23-1; j_call: TRBJ2-3; cdr3_aa: CASSQSGGEPYTDTQYF; cdr3_nt: TGCGCCAGCAGTCAATCGGGGGGCGAACCCTACACAGATACGCAGTATTTT
clone_size: many; d_call: .; v_call: TRBV20-1; j_call: TRBJ1-1; cdr3_aa: CSARGITQEYTEAFF; cdr3_nt: TGCAGTGCTAGGGGGATTACTCAGGAGTACACTGAAGCTTTCTTT
clone_size: .; d_call: TRBD2; v_call: TRBV12-3/TRBV12-4; j_call: TRBJ2-1; cdr3_aa: CASSLSRGRPDEQFF; cdr3_nt: TGTGCCAGCAGTTTATCTCGCGGGAGGCCCGATGAGCAGTTCTTC
clone_size: many; d_call: .; v_call: TRBV9; j_call: TRBJ2-7; cdr3_aa: CASSVAGTNYEQYF; cdr3_nt: TGTGCCAGCAGCGTAGCGGGAACCAACTACGAGCAGTACTTC
clone_size: few; d_call: TRBD1; v_call: TRBV29-1; j_call: TRBJ2-1; cdr3_aa: CSVDETGGASYNEQFF; cdr3_nt: TGCAGCGTTGACGAGACAGGGGGCGCTTCCTACAATGAGCAGTTCTTC
clone_size: few; d_call: .; v_call: TRBV5-1; j_call: TRBJ2-3; cdr3_aa: CASSDLDTQYF; cdr3_nt: TGCGCCAGCAGCGACCTAGATACGCAGTATTTT
clone_size: many; d_call: .; v_call: TRBV10-3; j_call: TRBJ1-6; cdr3_aa: CAISDDNSPLHF; cdr3_nt: TGTGCCATCAGTGATGACAATTCACCCCTCCACTTT
clone_size: .; d_call: TRBD2; v_call: TRBV6-6; j_call: TRBJ2-2; cdr3_aa: CATSQREGGTGELFF; cdr3_nt: TGTGCCACCTCCCAGCGGGAGGGAGGAACCGGGGAGCTGTTTTTT
clone_size: .; d_call: .; v_call: TRBV10-3; j_call: TRBJ1-1; cdr3_aa: CAISDSWSGRTEAFF; cdr3_nt: TGTGCCATCAGTGACTCCTGGTCGGGGCGCACTGAAGCTTTCTTT